The entry below gives a single TCR beta chain sequence along with its context. Its antigen is not known. This record comes from a study of shared clonotypes between healthy human individuals. CDR1 is SGHNT and CDR2 is YYREEE in the germline V gene (reference sequence). This CDR3 region has 16 residues. Trimming stripped 4 bases from V and 5 bases from J, with 18 bases between. Assay runs were performed at deep level. Replicate PCRs from sorted subsets contained around 190 ng DNA, which is approximately 30,000 T cell genomes. Assay: immunoSEQ multiplex PCR; the TCRdb copy retains only in-frame clones and omits some. The data hold 1.6 million or so clones, with roughly 96% observed a single time. General study findings and limits: Generation probabilities of non-shared clonotypes were lower (relative to those shared by all four donors). Memory subsets had estimated richness that was generally smaller than that of naive subsets.

The sequencing input was naive CD4+ T cells sorted from blood. Documented subset: CD45RA+ positively selected. The sequence derives from a man aged 30 to 39 in good health. The chain is built from TRBV5-4 and TRBJ2-2, with a weak D call TRBD2 (6 bases). The CDR3 coding sequence is TGTGCCAGCAGCCCGAAGGACGGGAGCACGACCGGGGAGCTGTTTTTT. The encoded protein is CASSPKDGSTTGELFF. The full variable domain, in which reference TRBV5-4 and TRBJ2-2 provide the parts outside the CDR3, is ETGVTQSPTHLIKTRGQQVTLRCSSQSGHNTVSWYQQALGQGPQFIFQYYREEENGRGNFPPRFSGLQFPNYSSELNVNALELDDSALYLCASSPKDGSTTGELFFGEGSRLTVL.